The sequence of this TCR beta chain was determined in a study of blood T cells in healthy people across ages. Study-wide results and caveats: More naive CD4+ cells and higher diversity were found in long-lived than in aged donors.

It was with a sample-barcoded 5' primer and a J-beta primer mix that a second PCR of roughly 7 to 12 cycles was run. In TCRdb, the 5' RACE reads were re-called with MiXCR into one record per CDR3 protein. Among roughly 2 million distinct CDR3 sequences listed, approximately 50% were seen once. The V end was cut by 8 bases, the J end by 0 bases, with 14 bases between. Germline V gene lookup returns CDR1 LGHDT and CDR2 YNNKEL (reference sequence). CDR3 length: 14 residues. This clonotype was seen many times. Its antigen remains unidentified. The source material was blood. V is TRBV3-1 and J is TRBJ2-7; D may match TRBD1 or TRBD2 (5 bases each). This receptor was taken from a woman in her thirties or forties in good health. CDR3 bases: TGTGCCAGCGGGGGACCGCCTTCCTCCTACGAGCAGTACTTC. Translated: CASGGPPSSYEQYF.